Below, 13 T cell receptor beta chains from the same sample are listed, as sequenced in a study of blood T cell repertoires in COVID-19. Assay: immunoSEQ multiplex PCR; the TCRdb copy retains only in-frame clones and omits some. Of about 150,000 clones in the sample, over 70% were seen once. Sequencing used PBMCs or T cells enriched from blood (not recorded which). The receptors were sampled from a man aged 65 to 85 who had been exposed to COVID-19.

The rearrangement joins TRBV7-2 to TRBJ1-2; no definite D call. Germline CDR1 and CDR2: SGHTA and FQGNSA. The V end was cut by 1 base, the J end by 2 bases, with 14 bases between. There are 16 residues in the CDR3. CDR3 in amino acids: CASSLEILRGNYGYTF. DNA of the CDR3: TGTGCCAGCAGCTTAGAGATACTCCGGGGAAACTATGGCTACACCTTC.

The chain has TRBV11-2 and TRBJ2-1, with D possibly being TRBD2 (5 bases). This CDR3 region has 17 residues. The germline V gene encodes CDR1 SGHAT and CDR2 FQNNGV. V lost 0 bases, J lost 4 bases, and 16 bases lay in between. CDR3 DNA: TGTGCCAGCAGCTTAGAAGGAGGTAGCGCTCAATACAATGAGCAGTTCTTC. Its translation: CASSLEGGSAQYNEQFF.

This chain uses TRBV5-5 with TRBJ2-2, with D possibly being TRBD2 (5 bases). Per the germline V gene, CDR1 is SGHKS and CDR2 is YYEKEE (reference sequence). Trimming left V 7 bases short and J 3 bases short, with 16 bases between. The CDR3 covers 15 residues. DNA of the CDR3: TGTGCCAGCGGACTCACGGACCGAGACACCGGGGAGCTGTTTTTT. Its translation is CASGLTDRDTGELFF.

The chain's CDR3 is CASSLEFRGSPLHF. DNA for the CDR3: TGTGCCAGCAGCTTAGAGTTCAGGGGATCACCCCTCCACTTT. The chain employs TRBV11-2 and TRBJ1-6; weak D call: TRBD1 (6 bases). The V gene lost 0 bases and the J gene lost 10 bases, with 10 bases spanning the gap. Germline V lookup: CDR1 SGHAT, CDR2 FQNNGV. The CDR3 runs to 14 residues.

The table lists this clone with a count of one. V gene TRBV19 combines with J gene TRBJ2-2; D is uncertain. CDR1 LNHDA and CDR2 SQIVND come from the germline V gene (reference sequence). This CDR3 has 14 residues. Trimming took off 4 bases at V and 0 bases at J, with 6 bases between the two ends. The CDR3 region is CASSRAANTGELFF. The CDR3 nucleotides read TGTGCCAGTAGTAGGGCTGCGAACACCGGGGAGCTGTTTTTT.

V and J are TRBV19 and TRBJ2-3; D unresolved. Germline V gene data show CDR1 as LNHDA and CDR2 as SQIVND (reference sequence). The CDR3 is 12 amino acids. V lost 5 bases and J lost 4, with 7 bases in between. CDR3 bases: TGTGCCAGTAGTCTCGGAGCAGATACGCAGTATTTT. Protein sequence: CASSLGADTQYF.

This chain uses TRBV9 with TRBJ1-2; tentatively, D is TRBD1 (5 bases). Germline V CDR1 and CDR2: SGDLS, YYNGEE. This CDR3 is 17 amino acids long. V was trimmed by 0 bases and J by 0 bases, leaving 15 bases between them. The CDR3 nucleotides are TGTGCCAGCAGCGTAGGCCCTGGACACGATTCTAACTATGGCTACACCTTC. Translated: CASSVGPGHDSNYGYTF.

This sequence joins TRBV28 and TRBJ1-2; TRBD1 is a possible D gene (6 bases). The CDR3 loop spans 13 amino acids. Germline CDR1 and CDR2: MDHEN and SYDVKM. V lost 3 bases, J lost 8 bases, and 13 bases lay in between. CDR3 loop: CASSFSGAGGYTF. CDR3 bases: TGTGCCAGCAGTTTTTCAGGGGCCGGCGGCTACACCTTC.

This clone showed up many times. V usage is TRBV2 and J usage is TRBJ2-3, with D perhaps TRBD1 (5 bases). Germline V gene lookup returns CDR1 SNHLY and CDR2 FYNNEI. Trimming removed 6 bases at V and 3 bases at J, with 16 bases between. The CDR3 extends over 15 amino acids. The CDR3 coding sequence is TGTGCCAGCAGATTCACAGGAGTTGGGACAGATACGCAGTATTTT. This sequence encodes CASRFTGVGTDTQYF.

The rearrangement links TRBV21-1 to TRBJ2-7; the table gives TRBD1 as D, unverified against the DNA. TRBV21-1 is a known pseudogene. CDR3 length: 14 residues. The CDR3 coding sequence is TGTGCCAGCTGCCCCTACGGCAGGACCTACGAGCAGTACTTC. Its protein is CASCPYGRTYEQYF.

The chain recombines TRBV6-5 with TRBJ2-1; 10 bases map to TRBD2. J was trimmed by 7 bases and V by 7 bases; bases with no gene match: 7. The CDR3 is made up of 14 amino acids. Germline lookup yields CDR1 MNHEY and CDR2 SVGAGI. CDR3 nucleotides: TGTGCCAGCAAGCGGGAGGGTACGCGGAATGAGCAGTTCTTC. The encoded protein is CASKREGTRNEQFF.

The chain carries TRBV18 and TRBJ1-1, with D possibly TRBD1 on 6 matching bases. Trimming pared 1 base from V and 2 bases from J, leaving 8 bases between. This CDR3 is 14 amino acids long. Germline V lookup: CDR1 KGHSH, CDR2 LQKENI. The CDR3: CASSPQDSNTEAFF. In nucleotides, the CDR3 is TGTGCCAGCTCACCACAGGACAGCAACACTGAAGCTTTCTTT.

The chain recombines TRBV7-2 with TRBJ2-2, with a weak D call TRBD2 (7 bases). This CDR3 is built from 14 residues. CDR1 and CDR2 from the germline V gene are SGHTA and FQGNSA. Trimming removed 5 bases at V and 5 bases at J, with 12 bases between. CDR3 sequence (DNA): TGTGCCAGCAGCCGCGGGGGCTTAACCGGGGAGCTGTTTTTT. Translation: CASSRGGLTGELFF.